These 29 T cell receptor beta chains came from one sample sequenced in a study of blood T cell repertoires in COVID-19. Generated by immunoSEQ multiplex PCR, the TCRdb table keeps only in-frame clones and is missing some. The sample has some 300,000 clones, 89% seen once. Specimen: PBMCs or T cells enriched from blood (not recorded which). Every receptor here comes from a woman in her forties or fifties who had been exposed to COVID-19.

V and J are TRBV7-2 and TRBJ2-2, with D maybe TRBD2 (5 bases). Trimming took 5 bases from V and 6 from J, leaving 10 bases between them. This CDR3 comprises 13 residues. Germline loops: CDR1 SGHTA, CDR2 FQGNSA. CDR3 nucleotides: TGTGCCAGCAGCCCCCCGGGGTCCGGGGAGCTGTTTTTT. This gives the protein CASSPPGSGELFF.

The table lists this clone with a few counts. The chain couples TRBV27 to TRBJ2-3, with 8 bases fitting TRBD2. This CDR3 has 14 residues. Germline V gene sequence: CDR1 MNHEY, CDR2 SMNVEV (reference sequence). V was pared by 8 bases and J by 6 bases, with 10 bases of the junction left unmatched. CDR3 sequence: CASSGLEDSDTQYF. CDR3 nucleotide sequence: TGTGCCAGCTCGGGACTAGAGGATTCTGATACGCAGTATTTT.

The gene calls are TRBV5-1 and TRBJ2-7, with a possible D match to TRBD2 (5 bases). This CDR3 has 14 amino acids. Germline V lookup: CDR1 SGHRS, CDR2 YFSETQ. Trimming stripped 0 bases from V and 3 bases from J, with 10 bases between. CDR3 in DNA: TGCGCCAGCAGCTTGGCCGGAGGAGACTACGAGCAGTACTTC. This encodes CASSLAGGDYEQYF.

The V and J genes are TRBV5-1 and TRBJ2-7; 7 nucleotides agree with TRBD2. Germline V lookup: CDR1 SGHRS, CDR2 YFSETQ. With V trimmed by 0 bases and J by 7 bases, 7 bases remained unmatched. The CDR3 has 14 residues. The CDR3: CASSLAGLGTEQYF. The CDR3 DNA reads TGCGCCAGCAGCTTGGCTGGACTAGGAACAGAGCAGTACTTC.

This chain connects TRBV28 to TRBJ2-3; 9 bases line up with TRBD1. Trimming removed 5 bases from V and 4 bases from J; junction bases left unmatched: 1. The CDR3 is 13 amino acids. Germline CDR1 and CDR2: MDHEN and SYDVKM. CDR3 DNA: TGTGCCAGCAGTACAGGGGGCTCAGATACGCAGTATTTT. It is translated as CASSTGGSDTQYF.

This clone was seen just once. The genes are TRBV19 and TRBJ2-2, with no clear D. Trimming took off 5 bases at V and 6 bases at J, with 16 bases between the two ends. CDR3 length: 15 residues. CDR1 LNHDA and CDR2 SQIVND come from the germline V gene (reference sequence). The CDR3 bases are TGTGCCAGTAGTGTACTTACGACTGCTGCCGGGGAGCTGTTTTTT. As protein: CASSVLTTAAGELFF.

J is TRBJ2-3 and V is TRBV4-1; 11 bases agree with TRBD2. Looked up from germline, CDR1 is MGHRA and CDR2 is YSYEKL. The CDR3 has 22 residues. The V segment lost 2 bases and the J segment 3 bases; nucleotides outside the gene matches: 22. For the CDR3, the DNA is TGCGCCAGCAGCCAAAAGGGAAGAAAATTAACACGCGGGACTAGCGGTACAGATACGCAGTATTTT. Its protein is CASSQKGRKLTRGTSGTDTQYF.

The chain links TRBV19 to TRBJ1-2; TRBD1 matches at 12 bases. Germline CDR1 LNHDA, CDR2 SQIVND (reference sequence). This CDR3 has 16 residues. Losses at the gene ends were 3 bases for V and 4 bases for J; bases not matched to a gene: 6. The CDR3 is CASSIGTGGIGYGYTF. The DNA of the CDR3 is TGTGCCAGTAGTATTGGGACAGGGGGCATCGGCTATGGCTACACCTTC.

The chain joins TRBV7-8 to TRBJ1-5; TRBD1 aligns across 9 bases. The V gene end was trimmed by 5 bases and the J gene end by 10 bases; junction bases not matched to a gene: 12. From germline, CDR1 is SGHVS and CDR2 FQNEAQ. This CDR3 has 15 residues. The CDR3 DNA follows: TGTGCCAGCAGCCCCGGGACAGGGACCATAAGTCCCCAGCATTTT. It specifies CASSPGTGTISPQHF.

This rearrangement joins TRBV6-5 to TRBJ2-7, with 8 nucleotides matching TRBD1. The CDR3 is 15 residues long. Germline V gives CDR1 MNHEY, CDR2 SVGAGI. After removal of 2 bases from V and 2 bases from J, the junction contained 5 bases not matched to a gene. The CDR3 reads CASSYGSGGTYEQYF. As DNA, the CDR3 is TGTGCCAGCAGTTACGGTTCAGGGGGCACCTACGAGCAGTACTTC.

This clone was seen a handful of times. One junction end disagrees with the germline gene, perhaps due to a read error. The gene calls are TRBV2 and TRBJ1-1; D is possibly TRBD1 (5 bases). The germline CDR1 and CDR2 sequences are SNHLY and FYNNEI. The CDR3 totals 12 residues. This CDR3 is CAAGLVGTEAFF. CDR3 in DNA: TGCGCCGCAGGGTTGGTTGGGACTGAAGCTTTCTTT.

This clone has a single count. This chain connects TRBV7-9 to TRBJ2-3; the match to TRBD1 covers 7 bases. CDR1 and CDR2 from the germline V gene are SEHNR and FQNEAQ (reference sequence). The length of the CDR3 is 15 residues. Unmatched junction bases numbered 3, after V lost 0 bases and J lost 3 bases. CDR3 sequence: CASSLAETGTDTQYF. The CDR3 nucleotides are TGTGCCAGCAGCTTAGCGGAGACAGGGACAGATACGCAGTATTTT. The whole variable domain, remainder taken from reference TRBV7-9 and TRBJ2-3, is DTGVSQNPRHKITKRGQNVTFRCDPISEHNRLYWYRQTLGQGPEFLTYFQNEAQLEKSRLLSDRFSAERPKGSFSTLEIQRTEQGDSAMYLCASSLAETGTDTQYFGPGTRLTVL.

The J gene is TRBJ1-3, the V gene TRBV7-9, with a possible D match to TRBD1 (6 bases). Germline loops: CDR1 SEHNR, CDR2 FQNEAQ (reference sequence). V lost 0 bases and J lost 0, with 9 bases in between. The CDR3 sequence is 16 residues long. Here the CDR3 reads CASSLAGARSGNTIYF. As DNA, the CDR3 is TGTGCCAGCAGCTTAGCGGGGGCCCGCTCTGGAAACACCATATATTTT.

In DNA form, the CDR3 reads TGCGCCAGCAGCTACGGACAGGGTCGAAACACCATATATTTT. It translates to CASSYGQGRNTIYF. The chain uses TRBV5-1 and TRBJ1-3; 8 positions match TRBD1. V shed 3 bases, J shed 5 bases, and the junction held 4 bases outside the gene matches. The CDR3 length is 14 residues. CDR1 and CDR2 from the germline V gene are SGHRS and YFSETQ.

CDR3 amino acids: CASSLDSSRGKLFF. The CDR3 DNA reads TGTGCCAGCAGTCTAGACAGTAGTAGAGGAAAACTGTTTTTT. The chain carries TRBV27 and TRBJ1-4; a weak D match, TRBD1 (5 bases). This CDR3 contains 14 residues. V shed 5 bases and J shed 10 bases, with 17 bases lying between them. In germline, CDR1 is MNHEY, CDR2 SMNVEV (reference sequence).

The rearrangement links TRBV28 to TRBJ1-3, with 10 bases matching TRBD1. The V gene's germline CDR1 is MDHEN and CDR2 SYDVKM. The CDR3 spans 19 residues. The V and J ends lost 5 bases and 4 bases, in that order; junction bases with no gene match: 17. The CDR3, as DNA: TGTGCCAGCAGTCTCTTCGGGAGTGGGACAGGGGAGGGCGGAAACACCATATATTTT. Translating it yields CASSLFGSGTGEGGNTIYF.

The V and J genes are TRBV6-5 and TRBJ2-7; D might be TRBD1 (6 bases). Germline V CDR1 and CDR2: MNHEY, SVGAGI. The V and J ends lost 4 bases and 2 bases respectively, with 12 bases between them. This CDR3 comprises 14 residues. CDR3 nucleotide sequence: TGTGCCAGCAGTTTTGTGGGACAAACCTACGAGCAGTACTTC. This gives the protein CASSFVGQTYEQYF.

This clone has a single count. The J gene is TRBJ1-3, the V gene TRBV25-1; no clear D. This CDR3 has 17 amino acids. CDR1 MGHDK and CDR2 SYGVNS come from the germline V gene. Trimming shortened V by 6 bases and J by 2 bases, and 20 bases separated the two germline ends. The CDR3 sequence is CASSQASGGRTGNTIYF. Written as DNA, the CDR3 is TGTGCCAGCAGCCAAGCTTCAGGAGGACGAACTGGAAACACCATATATTTT.

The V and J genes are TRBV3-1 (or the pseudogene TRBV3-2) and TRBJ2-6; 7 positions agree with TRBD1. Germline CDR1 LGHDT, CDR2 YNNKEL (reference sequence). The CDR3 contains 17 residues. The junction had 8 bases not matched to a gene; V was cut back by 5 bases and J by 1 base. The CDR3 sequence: CASSGRDSFSGANVLTF. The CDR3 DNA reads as TGTGCCAGCAGCGGTCGGGACAGCTTTTCTGGGGCCAACGTCCTGACTTTC.

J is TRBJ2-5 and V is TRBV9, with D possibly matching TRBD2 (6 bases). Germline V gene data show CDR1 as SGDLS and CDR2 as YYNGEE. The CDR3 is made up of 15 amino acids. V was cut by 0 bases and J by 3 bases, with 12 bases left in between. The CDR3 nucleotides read TGTGCCAGCAGCGTAGATGACGGGGGTGAAGAGACCCAGTACTTC. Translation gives CASSVDDGGEETQYF.

The CDR3 here is CASRGVYEQYF. DNA for the CDR3: TGTGCCAGTAGGGGCGTCTACGAGCAGTACTTC. The chain links TRBV19 to TRBJ2-7; D remains ambiguous. The CDR3 spans 11 residues. V was cut by 6 bases and J by 3 bases, with 6 bases left in between. Germline V gives CDR1 LNHDA, CDR2 SQIVND (reference sequence).

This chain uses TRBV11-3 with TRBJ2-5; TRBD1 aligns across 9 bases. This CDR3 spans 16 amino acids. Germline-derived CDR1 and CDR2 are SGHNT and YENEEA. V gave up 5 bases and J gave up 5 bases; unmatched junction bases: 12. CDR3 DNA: TGTGCCAGCAGCCGAATTAGGACAGGGGACGAGGAGACCCAGTACTTC. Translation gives CASSRIRTGDEETQYF.

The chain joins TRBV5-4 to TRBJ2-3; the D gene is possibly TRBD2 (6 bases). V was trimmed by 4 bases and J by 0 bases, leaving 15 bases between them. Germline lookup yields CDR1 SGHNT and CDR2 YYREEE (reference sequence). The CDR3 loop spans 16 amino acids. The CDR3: CASSPRRGPSTDTQYF. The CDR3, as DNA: TGTGCCAGCAGCCCGCGGAGGGGACCTAGCACAGATACGCAGTATTTT.

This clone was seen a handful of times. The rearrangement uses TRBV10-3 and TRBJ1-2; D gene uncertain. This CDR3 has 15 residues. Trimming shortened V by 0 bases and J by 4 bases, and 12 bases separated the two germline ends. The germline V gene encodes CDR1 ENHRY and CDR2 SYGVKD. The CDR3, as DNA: TGTGCCATCAGTGAGTCTTCCAGCGGTGCCTATGGCTACACCTTC. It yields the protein CAISESSSGAYGYTF.

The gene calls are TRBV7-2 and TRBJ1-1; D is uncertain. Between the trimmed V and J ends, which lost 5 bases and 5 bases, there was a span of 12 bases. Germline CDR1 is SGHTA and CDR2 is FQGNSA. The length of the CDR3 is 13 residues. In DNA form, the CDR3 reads TGTGCCAGCAGCCGAGAAAGGGAGACTGAAGCTTTCTTT. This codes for CASSRERETEAFF.

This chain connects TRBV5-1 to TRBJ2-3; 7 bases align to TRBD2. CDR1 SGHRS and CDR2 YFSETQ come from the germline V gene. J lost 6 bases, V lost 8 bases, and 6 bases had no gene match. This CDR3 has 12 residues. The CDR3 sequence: CASSPGGDTQYF. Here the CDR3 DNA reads TGCGCCAGTAGCCCGGGAGGTGATACGCAGTATTTT.

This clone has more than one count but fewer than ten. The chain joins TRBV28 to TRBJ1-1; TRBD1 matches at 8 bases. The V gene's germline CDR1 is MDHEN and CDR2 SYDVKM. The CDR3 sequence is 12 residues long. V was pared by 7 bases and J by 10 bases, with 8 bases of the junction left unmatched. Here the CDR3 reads CASIRTGLGAFF. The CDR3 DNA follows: TGTGCCAGCATCCGGACAGGGTTGGGAGCTTTCTTT.

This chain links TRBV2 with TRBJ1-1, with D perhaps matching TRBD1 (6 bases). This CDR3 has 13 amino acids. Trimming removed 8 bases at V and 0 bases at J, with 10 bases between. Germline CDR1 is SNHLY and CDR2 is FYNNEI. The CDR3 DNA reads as TGTGCCAGCTGTGGGACACTGAACACTGAAGCTTTCTTT. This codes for CASCGTLNTEAFF. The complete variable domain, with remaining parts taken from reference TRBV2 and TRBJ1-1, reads EPEVTQTPSHQVTQMGQEVILRCVPISNHLYFYWYRQILGQKVEFLVSFYNNEISEKSEIFDDQFSVERPDGSNFTLKIRSTKLEDSAMYFCASCGTLNTEAFFGQGTRLTVV.

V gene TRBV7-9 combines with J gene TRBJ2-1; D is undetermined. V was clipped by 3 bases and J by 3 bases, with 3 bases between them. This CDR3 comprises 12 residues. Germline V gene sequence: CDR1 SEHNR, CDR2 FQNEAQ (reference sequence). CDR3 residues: CASSFIYNEQFF. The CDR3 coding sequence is TGTGCCAGCAGCTTTATCTACAATGAGCAGTTCTTC.